The rows below give T cell receptor beta chains drawn from one sample of a study of PD-L1 blockade in urothelial cancer. Profiling relied on immunoSEQ multiplex PCR, and the TCRdb table lists in-frame clones only, not all of them. The sample records about 52,000 clones, 70% to 85% being singletons. Specimen: PBMCs, collected around atezolizumab (anti-PD-L1) treatment. These receptors all stem from a man between 65 and 85 years old with urothelial cancer. Both conserved end residues are part of each CDR3. Fields, in order: D gene, CDR3 length, clone size, V gene, J gene, CDR3 protein, CDR3 DNA. A D gene is named only where the DNA matches it firmly. The size field is filled for only some rows; it gives once, few, many or a size class.

d_call: -
cdr3_length: 20
clone_size: few
v_call: TRBV5-1
j_call: TRBJ1-5
cdr3_aa: CASTCVIVWRDGRSNQPQHF
cdr3_nt: TGCGCCAGCACCTGTGTTATAGTCTGGCGGGATGGGAGAAGCAATCAGCCCCAGCATTTT

d_call: TRBD1
cdr3_length: 14
clone_size: -
v_call: TRBV6-5
j_call: TRBJ1-1
cdr3_aa: CASNTPNRGTEAFF
cdr3_nt: TGTGCCAGCAACACCCCCAACAGGGGTACTGAAGCTTTCTTT

d_call: TRBD1
cdr3_length: 14
clone_size: -
v_call: TRBV11-2
j_call: TRBJ2-3
cdr3_aa: CASSLTGGTDTQYF
cdr3_nt: TGTGCCAGCAGCCTGACAGGGGGCACAGATACGCAGTATTTT

d_call: -
cdr3_length: 15
clone_size: once
v_call: TRBV28
j_call: TRBJ1-2
cdr3_aa: CASSIAGDSTYGYTF
cdr3_nt: TGTGCCAGCTCTATAGCAGGAGACAGCACCTATGGCTACACCTTC

d_call: TRBD2
cdr3_length: 18
clone_size: once
v_call: TRBV4-1
j_call: TRBJ2-7
cdr3_aa: CASSQGLGGASGRYEQYF
cdr3_nt: TGCGCCAGCAGCCAAGGGCTTGGGGGGGCTAGCGGGAGATACGAGCAGTACTTC

d_call: TRBD1
cdr3_length: 13
clone_size: few
v_call: TRBV6-1
j_call: TRBJ2-3
cdr3_aa: CASSGQGGDTQYF
cdr3_nt: TGTGCCAGCAGCGGACAGGGCGGGGATACGCAGTATTTT

d_call: TRBD2
cdr3_length: 17
clone_size: -
v_call: TRBV7-6
j_call: TRBJ2-7
cdr3_aa: CASSPGLAGPIVDEQYF
cdr3_nt: TGTGCCAGCAGCCCGGGACTAGCGGGGCCCATTGTCGACGAGCAGTACTTC

d_call: -
cdr3_length: 15
clone_size: -
v_call: TRBV7-3
j_call: TRBJ2-6
cdr3_aa: CASSPQFSGANVLTF
cdr3_nt: TGTGCCAGCAGCCCCCAGTTCTCTGGGGCCAACGTCCTGACTTTC

d_call: TRBD1
cdr3_length: 16
clone_size: few
v_call: TRBV5-1
j_call: TRBJ1-1
cdr3_aa: CASSLDRTGGITEAFF
cdr3_nt: TGCGCCAGCAGCTTGGACAGGACAGGGGGCATCACTGAAGCTTTCTTT

d_call: TRBD1
cdr3_length: 17
clone_size: -
v_call: TRBV6-1
j_call: TRBJ1-6
cdr3_aa: CASSEAHGGQGNSPLHF
cdr3_nt: TGTGCCAGCAGTGAAGCGCATGGGGGACAGGGGAATTCACCCCTCCACTTT

d_call: -
cdr3_length: 13
clone_size: -
v_call: TRBV6-6
j_call: TRBJ2-1
cdr3_aa: CASSPQQVRSLFF
cdr3_nt: TGTGCCAGCAGTCCCCAACAGGTACGGAGCTTGTTCTTC

d_call: TRBD2
cdr3_length: 15
clone_size: -
v_call: TRBV5-1
j_call: TRBJ2-2
cdr3_aa: CASSPTSGEGGELFF
cdr3_nt: TGCGCCAGCAGCCCGACTAGCGGGGAGGGCGGGGAGCTGTTTTTT

d_call: -
cdr3_length: 13
clone_size: -
v_call: TRBV6-1
j_call: TRBJ1-1
cdr3_aa: CASSLNPGTEAFF
cdr3_nt: TGTGCCAGCAGTTTAAACCCCGGGACAGAAGCTTTCTTT

d_call: -
cdr3_length: 15
clone_size: -
v_call: TRBV28
j_call: TRBJ2-1
cdr3_aa: CASRTTSPSYNEQFF
cdr3_nt: TGTGCCAGCCGTACTACTAGCCCTTCCTACAATGAGCAGTTCTTC

d_call: -
cdr3_length: 13
clone_size: -
v_call: TRBV2
j_call: TRBJ1-2
cdr3_aa: CASSESGAYGYTF
cdr3_nt: TGTGCCAGCAGTGAGTCAGGGGCTTATGGCTACACCTTC

d_call: -
cdr3_length: 14
clone_size: -
v_call: TRBV28
j_call: TRBJ2-5
cdr3_aa: CASRNRGHQETQYF
cdr3_nt: TGTGCCAGCAGGAATAGGGGTCATCAAGAGACCCAGTACTTC

d_call: -
cdr3_length: 13
clone_size: -
v_call: TRBV11-3
j_call: TRBJ1-1
cdr3_aa: CASSLEGGTEAFF
cdr3_nt: TGTGCCAGCAGCTTAGAGGGGGGCACTGAAGCTTTCTTT

d_call: -
cdr3_length: 12
clone_size: few
v_call: TRBV19
j_call: TRBJ1-2
cdr3_aa: CASRRQNYGYTF
cdr3_nt: TGTGCCAGTAGAAGACAGAACTATGGCTACACCTTC

d_call: -
cdr3_length: 17
clone_size: -
v_call: TRBV7-8
j_call: TRBJ2-6
cdr3_aa: CASSLGTFYSGANVLTF
cdr3_nt: TGTGCCAGCAGCTTAGGGACTTTTTACTCTGGGGCCAACGTCCTGACTTTC

d_call: TRBD2
cdr3_length: 17
clone_size: -
v_call: TRBV4-3
j_call: TRBJ2-2
cdr3_aa: CASSSRPAGVTTGELFF
cdr3_nt: TGCGCCAGCAGCTCCCGGCCAGCGGGGGTAACCACCGGGGAGCTGTTTTTT

d_call: TRBD1
cdr3_length: 18
clone_size: -
v_call: TRBV29-1
j_call: TRBJ2-5
cdr3_aa: CSVDHPDQGASQEETQYF
cdr3_nt: TGCAGCGTTGATCACCCGGACCAGGGGGCGAGCCAGGAGGAGACCCAGTACTTC

d_call: -
cdr3_length: 13
clone_size: -
v_call: TRBV6-5
j_call: TRBJ1-5
cdr3_aa: CASSYSRGQPQHF
cdr3_nt: TGTGCCAGCAGTTACTCCAGGGGTCAGCCCCAGCATTTT

d_call: TRBD1
cdr3_length: 15
clone_size: -
v_call: TRBV5-1
j_call: TRBJ2-2
cdr3_aa: CASSLVTGGTGELFF
cdr3_nt: TGCGCCAGCAGCTTGGTGACAGGGGGAACCGGGGAGCTGTTTTTT

d_call: TRBD1
cdr3_length: 15
clone_size: few
v_call: TRBV28
j_call: TRBJ1-2
cdr3_aa: CASSRPGQGNYGYTF
cdr3_nt: TGTGCCAGCAGTCGGCCGGGACAGGGGAACTATGGCTACACCTTC

d_call: TRBD1
cdr3_length: 15
clone_size: -
v_call: TRBV2
j_call: TRBJ1-5
cdr3_aa: CASTRGLGSNQPQHF
cdr3_nt: TGTGCCAGCACGAGGGGGCTGGGTAGCAATCAGCCCCAGCATTTT

d_call: -
cdr3_length: 15
clone_size: -
v_call: TRBV15
j_call: TRBJ1-6
cdr3_aa: CATSRERGYNSPLHF
cdr3_nt: TGTGCCACCAGCAGAGAAAGGGGCTACAATTCACCCCTCCACTTT

d_call: -
cdr3_length: 17
clone_size: -
v_call: TRBV4-3
j_call: TRBJ1-6
cdr3_aa: CASSQDLDSLYNSPLHF
cdr3_nt: TGCGCCAGCAGCCAAGATCTAGACAGCCTTTATAATTCACCCCTCCACTTT

d_call: -
cdr3_length: 12
clone_size: -
v_call: TRBV4-2
j_call: TRBJ2-3
cdr3_aa: CASSQQRDTQYF
cdr3_nt: TGTGCCAGCAGCCAACAGCGAGATACGCAGTATTTT

d_call: TRBD1
cdr3_length: 16
clone_size: -
v_call: TRBV19
j_call: TRBJ1-5
cdr3_aa: CASSIGDRGGNQPQHF
cdr3_nt: TGTGCCAGTAGTATAGGGGACAGGGGGGGAAATCAGCCCCAGCATTTT

d_call: -
cdr3_length: 13
clone_size: -
v_call: TRBV18
j_call: TRBJ2-5
cdr3_aa: CASSPYYQETQYF
cdr3_nt: TGTGCCAGCTCACCATACTACCAAGAGACCCAGTACTTC

d_call: -
cdr3_length: 16
clone_size: medium-sized
v_call: TRBV5-6
j_call: TRBJ2-2
cdr3_aa: CASSLAGGQNTGELFF
cdr3_nt: TGTGCCAGCAGCTTGGCGGGGGGACAGAACACCGGGGAGCTGTTTTTT

d_call: TRBD1
cdr3_length: 15
clone_size: -
v_call: TRBV7-2
j_call: TRBJ2-2
cdr3_aa: CASSQARGRAGELFF
cdr3_nt: TGTGCCAGCAGCCAGGCTAGGGGGCGAGCCGGGGAGCTGTTTTTT

d_call: TRBD1
cdr3_length: 18
clone_size: -
v_call: TRBV6-7
j_call: TRBJ2-3
cdr3_aa: CASSYSRRQGIRADTQYF
cdr3_nt: TGTGCCAGCAGTTACTCTAGGAGACAGGGGATCCGCGCAGATACGCAGTATTTT

d_call: -
cdr3_length: 14
clone_size: -
v_call: TRBV7-9
j_call: TRBJ2-3
cdr3_aa: CASSLQMSGDTQYF
cdr3_nt: TGTGCCAGCAGCCTGCAAATGTCAGGGGATACGCAGTATTTT

d_call: -
cdr3_length: 15
clone_size: -
v_call: TRBV27
j_call: TRBJ1-1
cdr3_aa: CASSFKGGGFTEAFF
cdr3_nt: TGTGCCAGCAGTTTTAAGGGGGGGGGCTTCACTGAAGCTTTCTTT

d_call: -
cdr3_length: 16
clone_size: few
v_call: TRBV27
j_call: TRBJ2-7
cdr3_aa: CASSSGMLKSSYEQYF
cdr3_nt: TGTGCCAGCAGTTCAGGGATGCTAAAAAGCTCCTACGAGCAGTACTTC

d_call: -
cdr3_length: 17
clone_size: -
v_call: TRBV9
j_call: TRBJ2-1
cdr3_aa: CASSVVASASSYNEQFF
cdr3_nt: TGTGCCAGCAGCGTAGTCGCTAGCGCAAGCTCCTACAATGAGCAGTTCTTC

d_call: TRBD1
cdr3_length: 15
clone_size: few
v_call: TRBV18
j_call: TRBJ1-5
cdr3_aa: CASSPRQGGDQPQHF
cdr3_nt: TGTGCCAGCTCACCACGACAGGGCGGGGATCAGCCCCAGCATTTT

d_call: -
cdr3_length: 15
clone_size: -
v_call: TRBV7-2
j_call: TRBJ2-1
cdr3_aa: CASSLNPDSIHEQFF
cdr3_nt: TGTGCCAGCAGCTTAAATCCCGACAGTATCCATGAGCAGTTCTTC

d_call: TRBD2
cdr3_length: 16
clone_size: few
v_call: TRBV7-2
j_call: TRBJ2-1
cdr3_aa: CASSLVATSGSNEQFF
cdr3_nt: TGTGCCAGCAGCTTAGTGGCGACTAGCGGGAGCAATGAGCAGTTCTTC

d_call: -
cdr3_length: 15
clone_size: -
v_call: TRBV2
j_call: TRBJ1-1
cdr3_aa: CASSESHFTVTEAFF
cdr3_nt: TGTGCCAGCAGTGAGAGTCATTTTACCGTCACTGAAGCTTTCTTT

d_call: TRBD1
cdr3_length: 20
clone_size: -
v_call: TRBV4-1
j_call: TRBJ1-2
cdr3_aa: CASSQEVPGQGPRIYYGYTF
cdr3_nt: TGCGCCAGCAGCCAGGAGGTTCCGGGACAGGGGCCCCGTATCTACTATGGCTACACCTTC

d_call: TRBD2
cdr3_length: 15
clone_size: once
v_call: TRBV13
j_call: TRBJ2-5
cdr3_aa: CASSFGQRGTETQYF
cdr3_nt: TGTGCCAGCAGCTTCGGGCAGCGGGGAACCGAGACCCAGTACTTC

d_call: -
cdr3_length: 13
clone_size: -
v_call: TRBV5-1
j_call: TRBJ1-1
cdr3_aa: CASSKDGSYEAFF
cdr3_nt: TGCGCCAGCAGCAAGGACGGGAGTTATGAAGCTTTCTTT

d_call: TRBD1
cdr3_length: 17
clone_size: -
v_call: TRBV9
j_call: TRBJ2-4
cdr3_aa: CASSWDRETLTKNIQYF
cdr3_nt: TGTGCCAGCAGCTGGGACAGAGAAACTCTTACCAAAAACATTCAGTACTTC

d_call: -
cdr3_length: 13
clone_size: -
v_call: TRBV15
j_call: TRBJ1-5
cdr3_aa: CATSPLLVQPQHF
cdr3_nt: TGTGCCACCAGTCCCCTATTGGTTCAGCCCCAGCATTTT

d_call: TRBD1
cdr3_length: 14
clone_size: -
v_call: TRBV6-5
j_call: TRBJ2-7
cdr3_aa: CASAPIGTGYEQYF
cdr3_nt: TGTGCCAGCGCCCCGATCGGGACAGGGTACGAGCAGTACTTC

d_call: TRBD2
cdr3_length: 16
clone_size: -
v_call: TRBV7-2
j_call: TRBJ2-7
cdr3_aa: CASSLSPEGTIDEQYF
cdr3_nt: TGTGCCAGCAGCTTAAGCCCGGAGGGGACTATTGACGAGCAGTACTTC

d_call: TRBD2
cdr3_length: 15
clone_size: -
v_call: TRBV9
j_call: TRBJ2-5
cdr3_aa: CASSWTSGPQETQYF
cdr3_nt: TGTGCCAGCAGTTGGACTAGCGGACCGCAAGAGACCCAGTACTTC

d_call: TRBD1
cdr3_length: 14
clone_size: -
v_call: TRBV25-1
j_call: TRBJ1-2
cdr3_aa: CASSTTGGGYGYTF
cdr3_nt: TGTGCCAGCAGTACCACAGGGGGCGGCTATGGCTACACCTTC

d_call: TRBD1
cdr3_length: 17
clone_size: -
v_call: TRBV5-1
j_call: TRBJ1-3
cdr3_aa: CASSHEKGAKAGNTIYF
cdr3_nt: TGCGCCAGCAGCCATGAGAAGGGGGCGAAAGCTGGAAACACCATATATTTT